This T cell receptor (beta chain) comes out of a study of T cells expressing NK-cell markers. The wider study: Repertoire data for TCR beta were derived from sorted T cells (CD3+CD56+NKG2C+, CD3+CD56+NKG2C- and CD3+CD56-NKG2C+). Regarding the study as a whole: Once again these clonotypes came out on top in the CD3+CD56-NKG2C+ fraction of a few donors. Whether expanded NKG2C+ T cell clones recognized HCMV stayed uncertain.

To note about this clonotype: The antigen is not known.

CDR3 length: 15 amino acids. Germline assignment: CDR1 LNHNV and CDR2 YYDKDF (reference sequence). TCRdb re-analyzed the 5' RACE reads; it lists each CDR3 protein once, without DNA. In all, the sample yields about 260,000 distinct CDR3 sequences. Sample: blood T cells: a sorted CD56 or NKG2C T cell subset, CD4+ or CD8+ T cells, or bulk PBMC T cells (not recorded which). The V call is TRBV15, the J call TRBJ2-2; TCRdb returns TRBD2, unconfirmable since there is no DNA. The clonotype comes from a man between 18 and 29 years old in good health. The CDR3 sequence is CATSREVGLSGELFF.